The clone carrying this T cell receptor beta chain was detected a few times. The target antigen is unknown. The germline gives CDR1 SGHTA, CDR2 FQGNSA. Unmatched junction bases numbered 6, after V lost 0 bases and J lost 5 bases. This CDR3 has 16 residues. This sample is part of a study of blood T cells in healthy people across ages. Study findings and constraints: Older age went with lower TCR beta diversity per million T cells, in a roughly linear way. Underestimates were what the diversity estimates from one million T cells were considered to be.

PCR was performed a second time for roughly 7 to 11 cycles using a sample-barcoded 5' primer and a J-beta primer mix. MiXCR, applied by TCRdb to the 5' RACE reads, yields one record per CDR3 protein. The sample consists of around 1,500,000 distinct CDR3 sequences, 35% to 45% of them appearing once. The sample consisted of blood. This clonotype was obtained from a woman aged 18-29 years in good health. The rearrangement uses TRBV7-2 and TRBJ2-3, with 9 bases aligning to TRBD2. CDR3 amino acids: CASSLAGLAVGDTQYF. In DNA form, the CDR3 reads TGTGCCAGCAGCTTAGCGGGACTAGCAGTTGGAGATACGCAGTATTTT.